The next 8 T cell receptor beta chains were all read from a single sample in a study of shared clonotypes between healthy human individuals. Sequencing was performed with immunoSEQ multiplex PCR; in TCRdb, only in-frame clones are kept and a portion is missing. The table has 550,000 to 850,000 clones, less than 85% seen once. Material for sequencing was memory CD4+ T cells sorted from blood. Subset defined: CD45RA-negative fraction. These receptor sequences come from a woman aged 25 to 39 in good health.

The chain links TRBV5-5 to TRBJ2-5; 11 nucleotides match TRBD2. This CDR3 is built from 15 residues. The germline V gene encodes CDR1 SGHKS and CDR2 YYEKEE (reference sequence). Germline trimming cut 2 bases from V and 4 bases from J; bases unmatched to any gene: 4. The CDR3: CASSFLAGGIETQYF. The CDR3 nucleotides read TGTGCCAGCAGCTTCCTAGCGGGAGGTATAGAGACCCAGTACTTC.

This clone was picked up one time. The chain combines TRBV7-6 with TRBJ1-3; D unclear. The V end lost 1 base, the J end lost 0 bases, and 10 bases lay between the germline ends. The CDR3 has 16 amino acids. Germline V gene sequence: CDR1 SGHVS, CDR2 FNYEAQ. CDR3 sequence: CASSLVPGFSGNTIYF. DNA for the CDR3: TGTGCCAGCAGCTTAGTCCCGGGCTTCTCTGGAAACACCATATATTTT. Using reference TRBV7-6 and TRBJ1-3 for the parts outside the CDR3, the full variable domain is GAGVSQSPRYKVTKRGQDVALRCDPISGHVSLYWYRQALGQGPEFLTYFNYEAQQDKSGLPNDRFSAERPEGSISTLTIQRTEQRDSAMYRCASSLVPGFSGNTIYFGEGSWLTVV.

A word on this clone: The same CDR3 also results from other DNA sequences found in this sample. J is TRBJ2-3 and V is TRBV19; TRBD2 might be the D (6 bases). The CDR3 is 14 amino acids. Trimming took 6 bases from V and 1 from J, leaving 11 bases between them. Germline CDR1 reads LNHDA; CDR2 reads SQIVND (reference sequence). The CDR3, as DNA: TGTGCCAGTAGCATCCCTAGCGGCACAGATACGCAGTATTTT. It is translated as CASSIPSGTDTQYF.

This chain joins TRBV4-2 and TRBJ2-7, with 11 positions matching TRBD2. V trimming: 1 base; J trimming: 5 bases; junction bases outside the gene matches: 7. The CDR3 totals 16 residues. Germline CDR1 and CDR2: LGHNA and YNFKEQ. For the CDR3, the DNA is TGTGCCAGCAGCCAAGGTGATAGCGGGAGGGTCGACGAGCAGTACTTC. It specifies CASSQGDSGRVDEQYF.

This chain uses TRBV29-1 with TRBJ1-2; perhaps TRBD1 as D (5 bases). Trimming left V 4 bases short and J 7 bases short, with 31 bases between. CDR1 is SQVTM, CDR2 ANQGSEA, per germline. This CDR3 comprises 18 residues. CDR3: CSVVDGGATDAGSGGYTF. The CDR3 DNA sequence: TGCAGCGTTGTAGACGGGGGTGCGACGGACGCGGGCTCGGGTGGCTACACCTTC.

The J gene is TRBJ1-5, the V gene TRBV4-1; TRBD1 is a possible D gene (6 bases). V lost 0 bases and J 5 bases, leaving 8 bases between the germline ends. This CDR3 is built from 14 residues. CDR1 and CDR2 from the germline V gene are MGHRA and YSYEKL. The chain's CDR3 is CASSQDRGYQPQHF. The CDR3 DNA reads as TGCGCCAGCAGCCAAGACAGGGGATATCAGCCCCAGCATTTT.

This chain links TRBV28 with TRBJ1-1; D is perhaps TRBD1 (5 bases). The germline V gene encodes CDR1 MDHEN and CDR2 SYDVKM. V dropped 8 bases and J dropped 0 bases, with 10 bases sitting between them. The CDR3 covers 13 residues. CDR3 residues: CASWTLMNTEAFF. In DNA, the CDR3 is TGTGCCAGCTGGACATTGATGAACACTGAAGCTTTCTTT.

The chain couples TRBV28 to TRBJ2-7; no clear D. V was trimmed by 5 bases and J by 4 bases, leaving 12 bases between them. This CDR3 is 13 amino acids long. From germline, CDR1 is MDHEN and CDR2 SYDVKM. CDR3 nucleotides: TGTGCCAGCAGTCCTGCAACCCCTTACGAGCAGTACTTC. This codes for CASSPATPYEQYF.